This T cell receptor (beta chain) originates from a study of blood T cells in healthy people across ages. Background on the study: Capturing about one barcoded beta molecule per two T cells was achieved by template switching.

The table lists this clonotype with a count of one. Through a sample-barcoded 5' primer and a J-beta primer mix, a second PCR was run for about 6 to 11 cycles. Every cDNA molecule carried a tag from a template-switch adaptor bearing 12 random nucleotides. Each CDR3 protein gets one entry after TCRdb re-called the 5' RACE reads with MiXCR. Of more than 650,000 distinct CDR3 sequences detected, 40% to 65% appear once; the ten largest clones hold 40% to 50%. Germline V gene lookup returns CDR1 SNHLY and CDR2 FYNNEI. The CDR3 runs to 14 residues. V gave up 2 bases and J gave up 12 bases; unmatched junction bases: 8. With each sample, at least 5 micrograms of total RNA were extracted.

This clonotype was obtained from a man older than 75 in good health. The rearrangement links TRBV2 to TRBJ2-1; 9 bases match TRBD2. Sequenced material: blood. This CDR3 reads CASSECTSGCAQFF. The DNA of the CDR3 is TGTGCCAGCAGTGAATGCACTAGCGGGTGTGCGCAGTTCTTC.